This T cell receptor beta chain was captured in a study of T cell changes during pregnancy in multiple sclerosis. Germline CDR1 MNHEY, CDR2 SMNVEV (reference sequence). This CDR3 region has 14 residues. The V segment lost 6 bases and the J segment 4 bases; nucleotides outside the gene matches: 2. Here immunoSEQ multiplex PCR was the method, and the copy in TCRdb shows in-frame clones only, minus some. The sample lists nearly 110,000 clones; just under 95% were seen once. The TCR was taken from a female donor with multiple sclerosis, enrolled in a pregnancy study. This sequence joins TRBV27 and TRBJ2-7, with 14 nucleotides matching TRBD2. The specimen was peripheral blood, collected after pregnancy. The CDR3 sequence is CASRRTSGGYEQYF. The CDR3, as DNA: TGTGCCAGCAGACGGACTAGCGGGGGGTACGAGCAGTACTTC.